Presented here are 29 T cell receptor beta chains from one specimen sequenced in a study of pediatric ulcerative colitis. Data came from immunoSEQ multiplex PCR; TCRdb stores just in-frame clones and leaves some out. The sample has roughly 64,000 clones; 85% to 90% are singletons. Sequencing was done on a sample of blood. The origin of the receptors is a boy aged 5 to 17 with severe ulcerative colitis.

The V call is TRBV7-9, the J call TRBJ2-7, with 10 nucleotides matching TRBD1. CDR1 and CDR2 from the germline V gene are SEHNR and FQNEAQ (reference sequence). Trimming removed 3 bases from V and 5 bases from J; junction bases left unmatched: 7. The CDR3 sequence is 15 residues long. Here the CDR3 DNA reads TGTGCCAGCAGCTTGGGGTTGGGACAGGGGAACGAGCAGTACTTC. It encodes CASSLGLGQGNEQYF.

The J gene is TRBJ2-3, the V gene TRBV5-4; 7 bases align to TRBD2. The CDR3 is 15 amino acids. V lost 5 bases to trimming and J lost 4 bases; unmatched junction nucleotides: 10. Looked up from germline, CDR1 is SGHNT and CDR2 is YYREEE (reference sequence). CDR3 sequence reads: CASSPSLAAPDTQYF. CDR3 nucleotides: TGTGCCAGCAGTCCGTCGCTAGCGGCTCCAGATACGCAGTATTTT.

This clone was seen a few times. The genes are TRBV18 and TRBJ2-2; D gene uncertain. Between the trimmed V and J ends, which lost 7 bases and 0 bases, there was a span of 6 bases. The germline V gene encodes CDR1 KGHSH and CDR2 LQKENI. CDR3 length: 13 residues. The CDR3 region is CASCTTNTGELFF. For the CDR3, the DNA is TGTGCCAGCTGTACGACGAACACCGGGGAGCTGTTTTTT.

This chain links TRBV5-1 with TRBJ2-7; D assignment may be TRBD1 or TRBD2 (5 bases each). In germline, CDR1 is SGHRS, CDR2 YFSETQ. The germline V and J ends were trimmed by 4 bases and 0 bases, with 11 bases remaining between them. The CDR3 is 14 amino acids. The CDR3 here is CASSPGTGSYEQYF. The CDR3 region has the DNA TGCGCCAGCAGCCCCGGGACCGGCTCCTACGAGCAGTACTTC. Complete variable domain (other parts from reference TRBV5-1 and TRBJ2-7): KAGVTQTPRYLIKTRGQQVTLSCSPISGHRSVSWYQQTPGQGLQFLFEYFSETQRNKGNFPGRFSGRQFSNSRSEMNVSTLELGDSALYLCASSPGTGSYEQYFGPGTRLTVT.

The chain couples TRBV7-2 to TRBJ2-5; no firm D call. V was pared by 4 bases and J by 5 bases, with 8 bases between. This CDR3 has 12 amino acids. Germline V gives CDR1 SGHTA, CDR2 FQGNSA. The CDR3 region is CASSSSRETQYF. In DNA, the CDR3 is TGTGCCAGCAGCTCCTCGAGGGAGACCCAGTACTTC.

This rearrangement joins TRBV7-6 to TRBJ2-1; 10 bases fit TRBD2. There are 15 residues in the CDR3. V trimming: 6 bases; J trimming: 4 bases; junction bases outside the gene matches: 6. Germline V lookup: CDR1 SGHVS, CDR2 FNYEAQ. The CDR3 DNA follows: TGTGCCAGCAGACAAGGACTAGCGGAATACAATGAGCAGTTCTTC. Its protein is CASRQGLAEYNEQFF.

The chain links TRBV7-3 to TRBJ2-1; TRBD2 matches at 7 bases. CDR1 is SGHTA, CDR2 FQGTGA, per germline. V was pared by 4 bases and J by 7 bases, with 4 bases of the junction left unmatched. The CDR3 runs to 13 residues. CDR3 nucleotides: TGTGCCAGCAGCTCCGGGACTAAAAATGAGCAGTTCTTC. Protein sequence: CASSSGTKNEQFF.

The CDR3 spells CASAPGGLNEQFF. The DNA of the CDR3 is TGTGCTAGTGCCCCGGGGGGGCTGAATGAGCAGTTCTTC. The chain is built from TRBV12-5 and TRBJ2-1; 8 bases map to TRBD2. The CDR3 covers 13 residues. CDR1 is LGHNT, CDR2 FRNRAP, per germline. The trim removed 7 bases at V and 7 bases at J, leaving 6 bases unmatched.

The chain is built from TRBV4-1 and TRBJ2-3; 12 bases are shared with TRBD2. There are 16 residues in the CDR3. V trimming: 4 bases; J trimming: 5 bases; junction bases outside the gene matches: 7. From germline, CDR1 is MGHRA and CDR2 YSYEKL. CDR3 DNA sequence: TGCGCCAGCAGCCTAAGACTAGCGGGAGAGGGAGATACGCAGTATTTT. Its protein product is CASSLRLAGEGDTQYF.

The chain links TRBV10-3 to TRBJ1-1; TRBD1 matches at 8 bases. Germline V gene sequence: CDR1 ENHRY, CDR2 SYGVKD. The CDR3 contains 17 residues. The J segment lost 0 bases and the V segment lost 0 bases, leaving 6 bases of the junction unmatched. The CDR3 is CAISESLGQELNTEAFF. CDR3 bases: TGTGCCATCAGTGAGTCATTGGGACAGGAGTTGAACACTGAAGCTTTCTTT.

The chain uses TRBV7-9 and TRBJ1-5; 10 nucleotides match TRBD1. The germline gives CDR1 SEHNR, CDR2 FQNEAQ (reference sequence). J gave up 6 bases and V 1 base, and 3 bases lay outside the gene matches. The CDR3 runs 15 residues. The CDR3 reads CASSLDGTGAQPQHF. Written as DNA, the CDR3 is TGTGCCAGCAGCTTAGATGGGACAGGGGCTCAGCCCCAGCATTTT. Drawing the rest from reference TRBV7-9 and TRBJ1-5, the complete variable domain is DTGVSQNPRHKITKRGQNVTFRCDPISEHNRLYWYRQTLGQGPEFLTYFQNEAQLEKSRLLSDRFSAERPKGSFSTLEIQRTEQGDSAMYLCASSLDGTGAQPQHFGDGTRLSIL.

Remarks on this clone: Other nucleotide sequences from this sample produce the same CDR3. V and J are TRBV7-9 and TRBJ1-2; D unclear. The germline CDR1 and CDR2 sequences are SEHNR and FQNEAQ (reference sequence). This CDR3 spans 11 amino acids. V lost 3 bases to trimming and J lost 2 bases, with 1 base between them. This chain's CDR3 is CASSLNYGYTF. The CDR3 DNA is TGTGCCAGCAGCTTGAACTATGGCTACACCTTC.

The V and J genes are TRBV11-3 and TRBJ2-2; D tentatively reads TRBD1 or TRBD2 (5 bases each). The germline CDR1 and CDR2 sequences are SGHNT and YENEEA. The CDR3 runs 16 residues. Trimming removed 5 bases from V and 1 base from J, with 14 bases in between. In nucleotides, the CDR3 is TGTGCCAGCAGCCCTCCGGGGCAGGGGAACACCGGGGAGCTGTTTTTT. Translating it yields CASSPPGQGNTGELFF.

V and J are TRBV4-3 and TRBJ2-3; D gene unclear. CDR1 and CDR2 from the germline V gene are LGHNA and YSLEER. The CDR3 length is 13 residues. Between the trimmed V and J ends, which lost 5 bases and 2 bases, there was a span of 8 bases. CDR3 sequence reads: CASSYWTTDTQYF. The CDR3, as DNA: TGCGCCAGCAGCTACTGGACCACAGATACGCAGTATTTT.

The chain recombines TRBV2 with TRBJ2-3, with 10 nucleotides matching TRBD2. CDR3 length: 15 amino acids. With V trimmed by 6 bases and J by 0 bases, 3 bases remained unmatched. Germline CDR1 reads SNHLY; CDR2 reads FYNNEI. DNA of the CDR3: TGTGCCAGCAGCCCTAGCGGGAGTAGCACAGATACGCAGTATTTT. It yields the protein CASSPSGSSTDTQYF.

The chain is built from TRBV11-3 and TRBJ1-1, with D possibly TRBD1 on 5 matching bases. CDR1 and CDR2 (germline): SGHNT, YENEEA. V lost 0 bases and J 2 bases, leaving 7 bases between the germline ends. CDR3 length equals 14 residues. This CDR3 is CASSLEGQNTEAFF. The DNA for the CDR3 is TGTGCCAGCAGCTTAGAAGGACAAAACACTGAAGCTTTCTTT.

The rearrangement joins TRBV10-3 to TRBJ1-4; D unresolved. With 4 bases removed from V and 8 bases from J, the gap between germline ends came to 11 bases. CDR1 is ENHRY, CDR2 SYGVKD, per germline. CDR3 size: 13 residues. The CDR3 DNA follows: TGTGCCATCAGTGGATCAGGCGTCGAAAAACTGTTTTTT. It translates to CAISGSGVEKLFF.

Only a few counts were recorded for this clone. The chain couples TRBV11-2 to TRBJ2-5; weak D call: TRBD1 (6 bases). Per germline, CDR1 SGHAT and CDR2 FQNNGV. Trimming left V 5 bases short and J 0 bases short, with 10 bases between. This CDR3 has 14 residues. The CDR3 spells CASSLGTHQETQYF. CDR3 nucleotide sequence: TGTGCCAGCAGCCTCGGGACACACCAAGAGACCCAGTACTTC.

The chain has TRBV25-1 and TRBJ2-3, with D perhaps given as TRBD1 or TRBD2 (5 bases each). CDR3 length: 15 residues. Trimming shortened V by 6 bases and J by 3 bases, and 16 bases separated the two germline ends. The germline V gene encodes CDR1 MGHDK and CDR2 SYGVNS. The CDR3 reads CASSPRTPGTDTQYF. CDR3 DNA sequence: TGTGCCAGCAGCCCTCGGACACCGGGAACAGATACGCAGTATTTT.

The gene calls are TRBV11-2 and TRBJ1-5, with D possibly being TRBD1 (6 bases). CDR1 SGHAT and CDR2 FQNNGV come from the germline V gene. The CDR3 consists of 16 residues. V dropped 5 bases and J dropped 7 bases, with 21 bases sitting between them. CDR3 in amino acids: CASSPRTTGASQPQHF. DNA of the CDR3: TGTGCCAGCAGCCCCCGTACTACGGGGGCTTCGCAGCCCCAGCATTTT.

The J gene is TRBJ1-1, the V gene TRBV30; TRBD1 aligns across 7 bases. The CDR3 totals 14 residues. The V gene's germline CDR1 is GTSNPN and CDR2 SVGIG (reference sequence). V lost 4 bases to trimming and J lost 0 bases; unmatched junction nucleotides: 5. Here the CDR3 DNA reads TGTGCCTGGACCGAGGGACAGATGAACACTGAAGCTTTCTTT. Translated, it gives CAWTEGQMNTEAFF.

The J gene is TRBJ1-2, the V gene TRBV6-6, with D possibly matching TRBD1 (5 bases). This CDR3 is 11 amino acids long. V gave up 5 bases and J gave up 7 bases, with 8 bases separating them. The V gene's germline CDR1 is MNHNY and CDR2 SVGAGI (reference sequence). The CDR3 sequence: CASSPGGGYTF. The CDR3 region has the DNA TGTGCCAGCAGTCCGGGGGGTGGCTACACCTTC.

J is TRBJ2-3 and V is TRBV15; 7 positions match TRBD1. Germline V gene sequence: CDR1 LNHNV, CDR2 YYDKDF (reference sequence). The ends lost 5 bases at V and 1 base at J; junction bases unmatched: 6. This CDR3 has 15 amino acids. In nucleotides, the CDR3 is TGTGCCACCAGCGGTACGGGACAGCGCACAGATACGCAGTATTTT. Translated, it gives CATSGTGQRTDTQYF.

The chain employs TRBV6-5 and TRBJ2-7; 9 bases match TRBD2. This CDR3 comprises 14 residues. With V trimmed by 2 bases and J by 6 bases, 5 bases remained unmatched. Germline CDR1 and CDR2: MNHEY and SVGAGI. DNA for the CDR3: TGTGCCAGCAGTTACGCGGGAGGGGGGTCCGAGCAGTACTTC. Translated, it gives CASSYAGGGSEQYF.

The chain couples TRBV5-4 to TRBJ2-7; 11 bases are shared with TRBD2. The germline gives CDR1 SGHNT, CDR2 YYREEE (reference sequence). V lost 3 bases, J lost 4 bases, and 6 bases stayed unmatched. The length of the CDR3 is 15 residues. Here the CDR3 reads CASSYSGRGKYEQYF. In DNA, the CDR3 is TGTGCCAGCAGCTATAGCGGGAGGGGAAAGTACGAGCAGTACTTC.

This clone was counted only a few times. The chain has TRBV7-9 and TRBJ1-1; tentative D call: TRBD1 (6 bases). The V and J ends lost 5 bases and 4 bases respectively, with 23 bases between them. The germline gives CDR1 SEHNR, CDR2 FQNEAQ (reference sequence). The CDR3 spans 17 residues. CDR3 coding DNA: TGTGCCAGCAGCGCCCTATCCGGGGGCGTGGTCGGCACTGAAGCTTTCTTT. This codes for CASSALSGGVVGTEAFF.

In its sample, this clone was seen a few times. The V gene is TRBV21-1, the J gene TRBJ2-3; the table's D call, TRBD2, was not checked against the DNA. TRBV21-1 is flagged as a pseudogene. This CDR3 spans 16 amino acids. The DNA of the CDR3 is TGTGCCAGCAGCTCGCAACCGGGACTCCTCACAGATACGCAGTATTTT. Translated: CASSSQPGLLTDTQYF.

This chain connects TRBV27 to TRBJ2-5; D gene ambiguous. There are 15 residues in the CDR3. Deletions cut 2 bases from V and 2 bases from J, with 12 bases between. Germline lookup yields CDR1 MNHEY and CDR2 SMNVEV (reference sequence). In DNA, the CDR3 is TGTGCCAGCAGTTTACTACCGGGTCGTCAAGAGACCCAGTACTTC. Protein: CASSLLPGRQETQYF.

The chain has TRBV11-3 and TRBJ2-3, with 8 nucleotides matching TRBD1. The germline CDR1 and CDR2 sequences are SGHNT and YENEEA. The CDR3 runs 16 residues. The V gene end was trimmed by 1 base and the J gene end by 4 bases; junction bases not matched to a gene: 7. DNA for the CDR3: TGTGCCAGCAGCTTAGTTCAGCCAGGGGGCTCAGATACGCAGTATTTT. Residues: CASSLVQPGGSDTQYF.